This T cell receptor (beta chain) was profiled in a study of molecular identifiers for immune sequencing clone quantification. In the study overall: In the replicates, RNA derived from roughly 20,000 or 100,000 naive CD8 cells was divided into five parts, and four were sequenced. Study-wide findings and caveats: Sharing of a barcode by identical TCR molecules could cause highly expanded clone sizes to be underestimated.

Comment on this clonotype: The target antigen is unknown.

Bulk TCR libraries were made with methods that had been previously described and with listed TCR primers. TCRdb recomputed calls from the PCR reads with MiXCR, one row per CDR3 protein. The sample has about 640,000 distinct CDR3 sequences, 15% to 20% seen once. This CDR3 spans 13 amino acids. The germline V and J ends were trimmed by 5 bases and 12 bases, with 17 bases remaining between them. This TCR was sampled from a human donor in good health. Some libraries in this study had Jurkat cell RNA spiked in. The rearrangement joins TRBV12-3 or TRBV12-4 to TRBJ2-1, with a weak D call TRBD2 (5 bases). The specimen was naive CD8+ T cells from blood, with Jurkat cell RNA spiked in. Subset in this sample: FACS-sorted CD8+CD4-CCR7+CD45RA+ naive T cells. The CDR3 DNA sequence: TGTGCCAGCAGTCGTGCCAGAGGGCTTGGGCAGTTCTTC. Translation: CASSRARGLGQFF.